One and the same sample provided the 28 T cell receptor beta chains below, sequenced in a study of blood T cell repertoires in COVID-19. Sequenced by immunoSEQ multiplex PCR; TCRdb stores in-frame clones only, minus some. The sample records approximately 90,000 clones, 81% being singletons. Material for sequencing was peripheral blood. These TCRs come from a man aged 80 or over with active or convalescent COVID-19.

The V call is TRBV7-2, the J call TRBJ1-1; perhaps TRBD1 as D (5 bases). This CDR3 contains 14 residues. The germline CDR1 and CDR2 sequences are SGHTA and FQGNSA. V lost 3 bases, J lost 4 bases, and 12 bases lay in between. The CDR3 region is CASSFRGLVTEAFF. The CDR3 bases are TGTGCCAGCAGCTTTCGGGGGTTGGTCACTGAAGCTTTCTTT. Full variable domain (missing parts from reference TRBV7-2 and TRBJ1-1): GAGVSQSPSNKVTEKGKDVELRCDPISGHTALYWYRQSLGQGLEFLIYFQGNSAPDKSGLPSDRFSAERTGGSVSTLTIQRTQQEDSAVYLCASSFRGLVTEAFFGQGTRLTVV.

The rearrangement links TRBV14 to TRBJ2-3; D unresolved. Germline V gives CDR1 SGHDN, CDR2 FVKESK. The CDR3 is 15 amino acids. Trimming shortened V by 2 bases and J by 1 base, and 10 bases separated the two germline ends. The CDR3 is CASSQSRTGTDTQYF. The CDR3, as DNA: TGTGCCAGCAGCCAATCCCGTACGGGCACAGATACGCAGTATTTT.

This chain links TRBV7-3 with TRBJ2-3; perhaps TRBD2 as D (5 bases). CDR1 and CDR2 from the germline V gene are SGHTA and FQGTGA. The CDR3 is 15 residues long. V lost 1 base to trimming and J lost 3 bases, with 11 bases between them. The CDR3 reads CASSLRGDPTDTQYF. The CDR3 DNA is TGTGCCAGCAGCTTAAGGGGAGACCCTACAGATACGCAGTATTTT. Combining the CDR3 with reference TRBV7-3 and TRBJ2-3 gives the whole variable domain GAGVSQTPSNKVTEKGKYVELRCDPISGHTALYWYRQSLGQGPEFLIYFQGTGAADDSGLPNDRFFAVRPEGSVSTLKIQRTERGDSAVYLCASSLRGDPTDTQYFGPGTRLTVL.

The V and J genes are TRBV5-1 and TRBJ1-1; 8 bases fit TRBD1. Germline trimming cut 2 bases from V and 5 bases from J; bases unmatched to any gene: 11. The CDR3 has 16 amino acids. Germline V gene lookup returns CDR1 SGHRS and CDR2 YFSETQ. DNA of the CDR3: TGCGCCAGCAGCTTCGGGCGACAGGGGCGTGGGACTGAAGCTTTCTTT. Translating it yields CASSFGRQGRGTEAFF.

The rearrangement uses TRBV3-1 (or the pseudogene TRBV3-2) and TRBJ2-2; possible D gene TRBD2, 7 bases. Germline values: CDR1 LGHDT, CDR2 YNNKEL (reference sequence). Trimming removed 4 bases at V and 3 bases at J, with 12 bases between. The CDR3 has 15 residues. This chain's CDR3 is CASSPGGLDTGELFF. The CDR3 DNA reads TGTGCCAGCAGCCCCGGGGGGCTGGACACCGGGGAGCTGTTTTTT.

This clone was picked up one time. CDR3: CASSVNLAGVGETQYF. The DNA of the CDR3 is TGTGCCAGCAGTGTTAATCTAGCGGGGGTTGGAGAGACCCAGTACTTC. The chain recombines TRBV2 with TRBJ2-5, with TRBD2 identical over 10 bases. CDR3 size: 16 residues. Per the germline V gene, CDR1 is SNHLY and CDR2 is FYNNEI. The V segment lost 4 bases and the J segment 4 bases; nucleotides outside the gene matches: 9.

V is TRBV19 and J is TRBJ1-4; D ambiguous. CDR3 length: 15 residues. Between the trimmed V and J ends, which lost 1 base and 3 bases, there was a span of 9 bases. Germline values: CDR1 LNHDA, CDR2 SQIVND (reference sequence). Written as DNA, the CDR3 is TGTGCCAGTAGTATAGTTGGGCCAGCTAATGAAAAACTGTTTTTT. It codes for CASSIVGPANEKLFF.

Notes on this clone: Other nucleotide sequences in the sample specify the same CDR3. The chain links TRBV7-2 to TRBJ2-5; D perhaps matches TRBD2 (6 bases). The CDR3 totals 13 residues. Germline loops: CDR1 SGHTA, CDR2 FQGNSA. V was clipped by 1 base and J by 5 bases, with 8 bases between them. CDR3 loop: CASSLVRGETQYF. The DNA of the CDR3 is TGTGCCAGCAGCTTAGTCCGGGGGGAGACCCAGTACTTC. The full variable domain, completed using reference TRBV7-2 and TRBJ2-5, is GAGVSQSPSNKVTEKGKDVELRCDPISGHTALYWYRQSLGQGLEFLIYFQGNSAPDKSGLPSDRFSAERTGGSVSTLTIQRTQQEDSAVYLCASSLVRGETQYFGPGTRLLVL.

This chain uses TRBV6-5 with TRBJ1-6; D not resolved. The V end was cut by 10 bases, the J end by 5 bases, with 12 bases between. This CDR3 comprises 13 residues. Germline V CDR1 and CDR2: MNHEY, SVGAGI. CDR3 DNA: TGTGCCACCCACGCGAGAGATAATTCACCCCTCCACTTT. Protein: CATHARDNSPLHF.

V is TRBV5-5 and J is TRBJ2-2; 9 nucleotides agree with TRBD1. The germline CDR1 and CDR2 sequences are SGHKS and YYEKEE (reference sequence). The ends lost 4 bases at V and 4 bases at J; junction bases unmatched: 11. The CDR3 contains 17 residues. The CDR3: CASSRTGGGGGTGELFF. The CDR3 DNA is TGTGCCAGCAGCCGTACAGGGGGCGGAGGTGGCACCGGGGAGCTGTTTTTT.

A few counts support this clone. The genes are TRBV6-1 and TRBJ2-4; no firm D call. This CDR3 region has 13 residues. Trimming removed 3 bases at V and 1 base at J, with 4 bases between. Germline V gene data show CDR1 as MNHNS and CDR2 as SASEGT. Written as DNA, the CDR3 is TGTGCCAGCAGTGATTCGGCCAAAAACATTCAGTACTTC. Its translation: CASSDSAKNIQYF.

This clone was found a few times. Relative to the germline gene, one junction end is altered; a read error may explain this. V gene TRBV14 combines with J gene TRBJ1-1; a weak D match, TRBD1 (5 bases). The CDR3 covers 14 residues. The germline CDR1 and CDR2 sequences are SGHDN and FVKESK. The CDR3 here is CASTQSGTHAEAFF. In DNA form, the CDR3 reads TGTGCCAGCACCCAATCCGGGACTCACGCTGAAGCTTTCTTT.

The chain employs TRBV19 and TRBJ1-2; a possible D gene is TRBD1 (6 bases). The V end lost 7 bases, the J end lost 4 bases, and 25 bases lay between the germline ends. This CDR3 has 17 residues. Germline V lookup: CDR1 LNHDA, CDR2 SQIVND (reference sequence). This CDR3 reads CASTPRGDILASYGYTF. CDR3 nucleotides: TGTGCCAGTACCCCAAGAGGGGACATCCTCGCCAGCTATGGCTACACCTTC.

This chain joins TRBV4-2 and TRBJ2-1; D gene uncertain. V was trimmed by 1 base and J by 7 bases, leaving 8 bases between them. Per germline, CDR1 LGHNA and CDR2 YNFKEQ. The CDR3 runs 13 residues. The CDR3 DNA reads TGTGCCAGCAGCCAAGTGTCGGTTAATGAGCAGTTCTTC. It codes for CASSQVSVNEQFF.

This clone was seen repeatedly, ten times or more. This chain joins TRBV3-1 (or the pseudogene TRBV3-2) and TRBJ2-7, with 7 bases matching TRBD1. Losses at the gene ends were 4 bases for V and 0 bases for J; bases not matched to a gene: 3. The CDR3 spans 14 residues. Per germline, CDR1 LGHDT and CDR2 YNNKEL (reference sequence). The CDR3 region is CASSPGTASYEQYF. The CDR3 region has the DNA TGTGCCAGCAGCCCAGGGACAGCCTCCTACGAGCAGTACTTC.

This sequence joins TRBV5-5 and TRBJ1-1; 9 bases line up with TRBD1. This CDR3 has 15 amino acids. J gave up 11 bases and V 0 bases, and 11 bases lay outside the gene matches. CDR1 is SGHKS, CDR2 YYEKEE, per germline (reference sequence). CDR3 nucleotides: TGTGCCAGCAGCTTGGACCCAAACAGGGGGCGAGAGGCTTTCTTT. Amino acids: CASSLDPNRGREAFF.

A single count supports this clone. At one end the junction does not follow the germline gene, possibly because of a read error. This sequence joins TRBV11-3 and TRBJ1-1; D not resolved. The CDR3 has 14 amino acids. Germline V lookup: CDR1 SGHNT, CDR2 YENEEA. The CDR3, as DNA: TGTGCCAGCAGCTCGGCGACCGGGAACGCTGAAGCTTTCTTT. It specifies CASSSATGNAEAFF.

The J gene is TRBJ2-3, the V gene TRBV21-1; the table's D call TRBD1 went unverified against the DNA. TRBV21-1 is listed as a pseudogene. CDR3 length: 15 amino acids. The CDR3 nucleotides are TGTGCCAGCATCACCCCGCGACAGGGGGCAGATACGCAGTATTTT. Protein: CASITPRQGADTQYF.

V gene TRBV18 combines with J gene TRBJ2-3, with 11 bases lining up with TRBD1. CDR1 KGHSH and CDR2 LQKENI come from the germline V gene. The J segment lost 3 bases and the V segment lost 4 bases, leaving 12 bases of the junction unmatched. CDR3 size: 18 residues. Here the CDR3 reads CASSRDPIGTGGTDTQYF. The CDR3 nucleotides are TGTGCCAGCTCACGGGACCCTATCGGGACAGGGGGGACAGATACGCAGTATTTT.

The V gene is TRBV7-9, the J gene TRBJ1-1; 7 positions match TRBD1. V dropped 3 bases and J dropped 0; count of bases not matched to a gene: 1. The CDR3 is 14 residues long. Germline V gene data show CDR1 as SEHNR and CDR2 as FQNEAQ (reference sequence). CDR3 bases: TGTGCCAGCAGCTTGGACAGGCTGAACACTGAAGCTTTCTTT. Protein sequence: CASSLDRLNTEAFF.

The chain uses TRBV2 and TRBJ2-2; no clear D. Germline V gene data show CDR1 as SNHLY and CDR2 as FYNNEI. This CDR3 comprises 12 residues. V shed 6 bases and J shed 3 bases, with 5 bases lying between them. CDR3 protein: CASRYYTGELFF. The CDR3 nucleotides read TGTGCCAGCAGGTACTACACCGGGGAGCTGTTTTTT.

The CDR3 region is CASRPGSSVNTEAFF. The CDR3 nucleotides are TGTGCCAGCAGACCCGGGAGCAGCGTGAACACTGAAGCTTTCTTT. The chain has TRBV28 and TRBJ1-1; D is undetermined. Trimming cost V 6 bases and J 0 bases, with 14 bases left between them. CDR1 MDHEN and CDR2 SYDVKM come from the germline V gene. The CDR3 contains 15 residues.

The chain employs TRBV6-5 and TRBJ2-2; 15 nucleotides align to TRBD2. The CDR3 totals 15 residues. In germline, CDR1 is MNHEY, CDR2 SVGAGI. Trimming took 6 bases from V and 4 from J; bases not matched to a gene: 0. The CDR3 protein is CASRGLAGGTGELFF. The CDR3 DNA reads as TGTGCCAGCAGGGGACTAGCGGGGGGCACCGGGGAGCTGTTTTTT.

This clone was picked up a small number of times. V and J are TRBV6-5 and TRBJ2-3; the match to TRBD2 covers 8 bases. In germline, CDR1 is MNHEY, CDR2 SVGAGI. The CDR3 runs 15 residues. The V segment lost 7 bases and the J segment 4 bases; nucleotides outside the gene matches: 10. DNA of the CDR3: TGTGCCAGCACCTACGGGGGGGCGGAAGCAGATACGCAGTATTTT. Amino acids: CASTYGGAEADTQYF.

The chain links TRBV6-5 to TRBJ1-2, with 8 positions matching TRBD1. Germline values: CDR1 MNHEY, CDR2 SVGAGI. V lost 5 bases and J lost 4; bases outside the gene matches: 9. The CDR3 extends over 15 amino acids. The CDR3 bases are TGTGCCAGCAGTATGGGACAGGAGGCTCCCTATGGCTACACCTTC. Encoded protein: CASSMGQEAPYGYTF.

The CDR3 loop reads CASSPPVGAGDTQYF. The CDR3 nucleotides are TGTGCCAGCAGCCCTCCGGTTGGGGCCGGAGATACGCAGTATTTT. The gene calls are TRBV6-2 or TRBV6-3 and TRBJ2-3; TRBD1 might be the D (5 bases). V was clipped by 6 bases and J by 5 bases, with 18 bases between them. CDR1 and CDR2 from the germline V gene are MNHEY and SVGEGT. This CDR3 contains 15 residues.

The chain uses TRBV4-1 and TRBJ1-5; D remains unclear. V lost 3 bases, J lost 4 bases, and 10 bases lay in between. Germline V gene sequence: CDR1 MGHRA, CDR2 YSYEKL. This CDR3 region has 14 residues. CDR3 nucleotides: TGCGCCAGCAGCCACGGACGGGATAATCAGCCCCAGCATTTT. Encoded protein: CASSHGRDNQPQHF.

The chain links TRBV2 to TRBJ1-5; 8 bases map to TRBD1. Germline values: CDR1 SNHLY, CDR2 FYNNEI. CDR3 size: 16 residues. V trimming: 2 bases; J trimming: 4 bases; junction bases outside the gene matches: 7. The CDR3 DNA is TGTGCCAGCAGTGAAACTCGGACAGGGACGAATCAGCCCCAGCATTTT. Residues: CASSETRTGTNQPQHF.